This TCR beta chain was found in a study of cytomegalovirus exposure and HLA in healthy donors. As regards this clone: Its antigen is currently unknown.

Vbeta (60) and Jbeta (13) primers were used in the PCR. The data were produced by immunoSEQ multiplex PCR, yet TCRdb's version contains in-frame clones alone and is incomplete. The sample carries more than 90,000 clones, 70% recorded once. Findings and caveats of the study: Researchers reported in a later analysis that common viral pathogens appeared linked to several top clusters. In an earlier analysis, in roughly 600 donors, most V segments appeared productive either ~87% or ~30% of the time. There were 150 to 200 TCR beta chains listed as cytomegalovirus-associated. A missense DCLRE1C variant was associated with V- and J-gene trimming of TCR beta chains in a later analysis, and an independent cohort replicated the association.

The clonotype originates from a man aged 25-45 years in good health and CMV-seropositive. The sample taken for sequencing was PBMCs.

CDR3 DNA sequence: TGCGCCAGCAGCCAAGATAGAGGTGGCATACTAGCCAAAAACATTCAGTACTTC. Residues: CASSQDRGGILAKNIQYF. The genes are TRBV4-1 and TRBJ2-4, with D hard to call. The germline gives CDR1 MGHRA, CDR2 YSYEKL. Trimming pared 0 bases from V and 0 bases from J, leaving 15 bases between. CDR3 size: 18 residues.